Shown below are 30 T cell receptor beta chains from a single sample sequenced in a study of Tregs in tolerant kidney transplant recipients. Clones were read by immunoSEQ multiplex PCR, and TCRdb kept only the in-frame ones, dropping some. The data hold about 81,000 clones, with more than 85% observed a single time. Mixed chimerism was transient after nonmyeloablative marrow transplants from related graft donors. The sample consisted of CD4+ T cells from blood (PBMCs), taken 24 months after the transplant. The receptor set was obtained from a human patient who received a combined kidney and bone marrow transplant. These T cells may partly come from the graft donor.

This chain connects TRBV19 to TRBJ2-3, with 7 bases fitting TRBD1. The V segment lost 3 bases and the J segment 3 bases; nucleotides outside the gene matches: 3. Looked up from germline, CDR1 is LNHDA and CDR2 is SQIVND (reference sequence). The CDR3 totals 14 residues. CDR3 protein: CASSIGTVTDTQYF. The CDR3 DNA reads TGTGCCAGTAGTATTGGGACAGTTACAGATACGCAGTATTTT.

The rearrangement joins TRBV6-5 to TRBJ2-5; a possible D gene is TRBD2 (6 bases). CDR1 and CDR2 from the germline V gene are MNHEY and SVGAGI. CDR3 size: 16 residues. V was cut by 2 bases and J by 2 bases, with 15 bases left in between. CDR3 amino acids: CASSYAPGLLQETQYF. Written as DNA, the CDR3 is TGTGCCAGCAGTTACGCCCCGGGACTCCTTCAAGAGACCCAGTACTTC.

This rearrangement joins TRBV7-3 to TRBJ1-4; 7 bases map to TRBD1. The trim removed 5 bases at V and 0 bases at J, leaving 3 bases unmatched. CDR1 is SGHTA and CDR2 is FQGTGA in the germline V gene. The CDR3 consists of 15 residues. The CDR3 protein is CASSMGTATNEKLFF. The CDR3 nucleotides are TGTGCCAGCAGCATGGGGACAGCAACTAATGAAAAACTGTTTTTT.

The chain uses TRBV19 and TRBJ1-1; 7 bases map to TRBD1. From germline, CDR1 is LNHDA and CDR2 SQIVND (reference sequence). The CDR3 sequence is 17 residues long. V trimming: 4 bases; J trimming: 4 bases; junction bases outside the gene matches: 15. CDR3 nucleotides: TGTGCCAGTAGTACTGCGGTGGGGAACAGGGGTGGCACTGAAGCTTTCTTT. Its protein product is CASSTAVGNRGGTEAFF.

This clone has a single count. V gene TRBV7-2 combines with J gene TRBJ1-2; TRBD1 aligns across 7 bases. V dropped 5 bases and J dropped 1; count of bases not matched to a gene: 7. Per germline, CDR1 SGHTA and CDR2 FQGNSA. This CDR3 has 15 amino acids. The CDR3 protein is CASSLQGPLNYGYTF. CDR3 nucleotides: TGTGCCAGCAGCCTACAGGGGCCCCTTAACTATGGCTACACCTTC.

The J gene is TRBJ1-5, the V gene TRBV7-8; TRBD1 agrees at 7 bases. Germline CDR1 SGHVS, CDR2 FQNEAQ. V shed 1 base and J 3 bases; nucleotides not matched to a gene: 3. This CDR3 is built from 15 residues. The CDR3 sequence is CASSLGGTANQPQHF. CDR3 DNA sequence: TGTGCCAGCAGCTTAGGTGGGACAGCCAATCAGCCCCAGCATTTT. Using reference TRBV7-8 and TRBJ1-5 for the parts outside the CDR3, the full variable domain is GAGVSQSPRYKVAKRGQDVALRCDPISGHVSLFWYQQALGQGPEFLTYFQNEAQLDKSGLPSDRFFAERPEGSVSTLKIQRTQQEDSAVYLCASSLGGTANQPQHFGDGTRLSIL.

The chain uses TRBV7-9 and TRBJ2-5, with 7 bases identical to TRBD2. V lost 3 bases, J lost 3 bases, and 4 bases stayed unmatched. The germline V gene has CDR1 SEHNR and CDR2 FQNEAQ (reference sequence). The CDR3 is made up of 14 amino acids. CDR3 DNA sequence: TGTGCCAGCAGCTTGCTAGCGGAGGAAGAGACCCAGTACTTC. It translates to CASSLLAEEETQYF.

This clone was seen once. V and J are TRBV2 and TRBJ1-6; D is uncertain. The CDR3 runs 12 residues. The germline gives CDR1 SNHLY, CDR2 FYNNEI. Trimming removed 5 bases from V and 10 bases from J, with 9 bases in between. This CDR3 is CASSQGPSPLHF. The CDR3 DNA follows: TGTGCCAGCAGTCAAGGGCCCTCACCCCTCCACTTT.

The genes are TRBV25-1 and TRBJ1-2; 8 bases map to TRBD1. The CDR3 is 13 amino acids. Losses at the gene ends were 4 bases for V and 5 bases for J; bases not matched to a gene: 3. CDR1 and CDR2 (germline): MGHDK, SYGVNS. CDR3 sequence (DNA): TGTGCCAGCAGTGTTGGACAGGGATATGGCTACACCTTC. Amino acid sequence: CASSVGQGYGYTF.

This chain connects TRBV6-5 to TRBJ1-4, with 9 bases identical to TRBD1. Germline CDR1 and CDR2: MNHEY and SVGAGI. This CDR3 region has 14 residues. Trimming at V came to 5 bases and at J to 11 bases, leaving 9 bases not matched to a gene. CDR3 residues: CASSKGQGRGKLFF. As DNA, the CDR3 is TGTGCCAGCAGTAAAGGACAGGGGAGGGGTAAACTGTTTTTT.

This sequence joins TRBV7-2 and TRBJ1-2, with TRBD1 identical over 8 bases. Germline V lookup: CDR1 SGHTA, CDR2 FQGNSA. The CDR3 is made up of 17 amino acids. V lost 5 bases and J lost 0; bases outside the gene matches: 11. The CDR3 sequence: CASSPWTGPPANYGYTF. Here the CDR3 DNA reads TGTGCCAGCAGCCCGTGGACAGGGCCACCGGCTAACTATGGCTACACCTTC.

This chain joins TRBV18 and TRBJ2-7, with 13 bases fitting TRBD2. The length of the CDR3 is 15 residues. V lost 5 bases to trimming and J lost 7 bases; unmatched junction nucleotides: 8. Germline V gene data show CDR1 as KGHSH and CDR2 as LQKENI. CDR3 DNA: TGTGCCAGCTCAACCACTAGCGGGAGGGCCCAAGAGCAGTACTTC. Protein sequence: CASSTTSGRAQEQYF.

The chain couples TRBV13 to TRBJ2-5; perhaps TRBD2 as D (6 bases). The germline V gene encodes CDR1 PRHDT and CDR2 FYEKMQ (reference sequence). The V end lost 1 base, the J end lost 5 bases, and 23 bases lay between the germline ends. CDR3 length: 18 amino acids. CDR3 nucleotides: TGTGCCAGCAGCTTAGTTGGGGGAGGATATCGGGTCCGCGAGACCCAGTACTTC. It is translated as CASSLVGGGYRVRETQYF.

In its sample, this clone was seen once. J is TRBJ2-7 and V is TRBV27; unclear D gene. Germline CDR1 MNHEY, CDR2 SMNVEV (reference sequence). The CDR3 loop spans 15 amino acids. V dropped 2 bases and J dropped 3 bases, with 14 bases sitting between them. The CDR3 coding sequence is TGTGCCAGCAGTTTAGAACAGCATTCTATCTACGAGCAGTACTTC. It translates to CASSLEQHSIYEQYF.

This chain links TRBV7-2 with TRBJ2-5, with 8 bases matching TRBD1. V gave up 5 bases and J gave up 5 bases; unmatched junction bases: 7. The V gene's germline CDR1 is SGHTA and CDR2 FQGNSA. This CDR3 is built from 14 residues. The CDR3 here is CASSQDRAGETQYF. In DNA, the CDR3 is TGTGCCAGCAGCCAGGACAGGGCTGGGGAGACCCAGTACTTC. Looking up the rest from reference TRBV7-2 and TRBJ2-5 gives the full variable domain: GAGVSQSPSNKVTEKGKDVELRCDPISGHTALYWYRQSLGQGLEFLIYFQGNSAPDKSGLPSDRFSAERTGGSVSTLTIQRTQQEDSAVYLCASSQDRAGETQYFGPGTRLLVL.

The J gene is TRBJ2-7, the V gene TRBV5-1; 7 bases map to TRBD2. The CDR3 is 14 residues long. Germline CDR1 SGHRS, CDR2 YFSETQ. Trimming removed 1 base from V and 0 bases from J; junction bases left unmatched: 1. For the CDR3, the DNA is TGCGCCAGCAGCTTGCCGGGGGGCTCCTACGAGCAGTACTTC. This codes for CASSLPGGSYEQYF.

The chain uses TRBV12-2 and TRBJ2-1; TRBD2, the table's D call, lacks a check against the DNA. TRBV12-2 is a listed pseudogene. CDR3 length equals 18 residues. The CDR3 spells CASRLVNSHSDYYNEQFF. CDR3 DNA sequence: TGTGCAAGTCGCTTAGTAAATAGTCATTCCGATTATTACAATGAGCAGTTCTTC.

J is TRBJ2-1 and V is TRBV4-1, with 11 bases fitting TRBD1. The trim removed 4 bases at V and 7 bases at J, leaving 9 bases unmatched. CDR1 and CDR2 (germline): MGHRA, YSYEKL. The CDR3 consists of 16 residues. CDR3 sequence (DNA): TGCGCCAGCAGCCGGATACCGGGACAGGGGGAGAATGAGCAGTTCTTC. This translates into CASSRIPGQGENEQFF.

This clone came up a few times. The chain combines TRBV28 with TRBJ1-5, with D uncertain. Germline V CDR1 and CDR2: MDHEN, SYDVKM. The CDR3 length is 14 residues. V lost 3 bases to trimming and J lost 0 bases, with 6 bases between them. CDR3 region: CASSFQYSNQPQHF. The CDR3 DNA reads TGTGCCAGCAGTTTCCAGTATAGCAATCAGCCCCAGCATTTT.

The CDR3 DNA is TGTGCCAGCAGCTTCGGGACAGGGATGTCCGGGGAGCTGTTTTTT. Translated: CASSFGTGMSGELFF. The V call is TRBV5-6, the J call TRBJ2-2, with 9 bases lining up with TRBD1. With 2 bases clipped from V and 6 bases from J, the junction kept 5 bases outside the gene matches. Germline V lookup: CDR1 SGHDT, CDR2 YYEEEE. This CDR3 region has 15 residues.

The chain uses TRBV12-5 and TRBJ2-5, with 7 bases lining up with TRBD2. Losses at the gene ends were 1 base for V and 1 base for J; bases not matched to a gene: 6. Germline-derived CDR1 and CDR2 are LGHNT and FRNRAP. This CDR3 region has 16 residues. The CDR3 DNA reads as TGTGCTAGTGGTTTGGGTAGCGGGCGGGTCCAAGAGACCCAGTACTTC. This gives the protein CASGLGSGRVQETQYF.

This clone showed up just once. The chain carries TRBV7-3 and TRBJ2-2; 7 bases line up with TRBD2. The V segment lost 7 bases and the J segment 1 base; nucleotides outside the gene matches: 3. CDR3 length equals 14 residues. Germline V gene sequence: CDR1 SGHTA, CDR2 FQGTGA. CDR3 sequence (DNA): TGTGCCAGCAATCCTAGCGGGAACACCGGGGAGCTGTTTTTT. Encoded protein: CASNPSGNTGELFF.

In regard to this clone: This sample includes further DNA sequences coding for the same CDR3. V is TRBV19 and J is TRBJ1-6; the D gene is possibly TRBD1 (6 bases). The CDR3 sequence is 15 residues long. Germline loops: CDR1 LNHDA, CDR2 SQIVND (reference sequence). V dropped 6 bases and J dropped 7 bases, with 16 bases sitting between them. The CDR3 bases are TGTGCCAGTAGCGCCAGGGTCCAGGGGAATTCACCCCTCCACTTT. This gives the protein CASSARVQGNSPLHF.

This clone was observed once. The rearrangement uses TRBV29-1 and TRBJ2-7, with 12 bases lining up with TRBD2. Germline CDR1 is SQVTM and CDR2 is ANQGSEA. This CDR3 has 13 amino acids. Trimming at V came to 4 bases and at J to 4 bases, leaving 2 bases not matched to a gene. The CDR3 nucleotides read TGCAGCGTTGGACTAGCGGGAGAATACGAGCAGTACTTC. The encoded protein is CSVGLAGEYEQYF.

The count of this clone is one. The chain couples TRBV4-1 to TRBJ1-2; the match to TRBD1 covers 8 bases. This CDR3 region has 19 residues. Germline V gene data show CDR1 as MGHRA and CDR2 as YSYEKL. Trimming cost V 0 bases and J 7 bases; bases outside gene matches: 19. CDR3 sequence reads: CASSQDRVWQGAKRRGYTF. The CDR3 DNA sequence: TGCGCCAGCAGCCAAGATCGTGTTTGGCAGGGGGCGAAGAGGCGTGGCTACACCTTC.

The chain combines TRBV5-4 with TRBJ2-1; D possibly corresponds to TRBD2 (6 bases). The CDR3 is 17 residues long. V gave up 0 bases and J gave up 5 bases, with 18 bases separating them. Germline CDR1 reads SGHNT; CDR2 reads YYREEE (reference sequence). CDR3 region: CASSLGRRLAYDNEQFF. The DNA of the CDR3 is TGTGCCAGCAGCTTGGGTCGTCGGCTAGCGTATGACAATGAGCAGTTCTTC.

The chain carries TRBV19 and TRBJ2-7, with D tentatively TRBD2 (5 bases). Germline V lookup: CDR1 LNHDA, CDR2 SQIVND (reference sequence). The CDR3 has 13 amino acids. The V and J ends lost 6 bases and 2 bases respectively, with 11 bases between them. The CDR3 region is CASRVPGTYEQYF. The CDR3, as DNA: TGTGCCAGTAGGGTTCCGGGAACCTACGAGCAGTACTTC. The whole variable domain, filled in from reference TRBV19 and TRBJ2-7, reads DGGITQSPKYLFRKEGQNVTLSCEQNLNHDAMYWYRQDPGQGLRLIYYSQIVNDFQKGDIAEGYSVSREKKESFPLTVTSAQKNPTAFYLCASRVPGTYEQYFGPGTRLTVT.

Points on this clone: It is likely a read error, because the conserved phenylalanine at the end of the CDR3 is missing. V is TRBV12-5 and J is TRBJ1-5; D is unclear. CDR3 length equals 15 residues. Germline-derived CDR1 and CDR2 are LGHNT and FRNRAP. V was clipped by 1 base and J by 7 bases, with 14 bases between them. This CDR3 reads CASGLGSGFTQPQHL. CDR3 DNA: TGTGCTAGTGGTTTGGGGTCGGGGTTTACGCAGCCCCAGCATCTT.

This sequence joins TRBV5-4 and TRBJ2-7; TRBD1 aligns across 8 bases. Per the germline V gene, CDR1 is SGHNT and CDR2 is YYREEE (reference sequence). The CDR3 is 15 residues long. Trimming cost V 0 bases and J 1 base; bases outside gene matches: 3. This CDR3 is CASSLGGQASYEQYF. CDR3 DNA: TGTGCCAGCAGCTTGGGGGGACAGGCTTCCTACGAGCAGTACTTC.

The genes are TRBV4-1 and TRBJ2-1; 9 nucleotides align to TRBD2. The V gene end was trimmed by 4 bases and the J gene end by 8 bases; junction bases not matched to a gene: 12. This CDR3 is 16 amino acids long. Germline CDR1 MGHRA, CDR2 YSYEKL. The CDR3 region is CASSPTRASGTYEQFF. The CDR3 DNA is TGCGCCAGCAGCCCTACCCGGGCTAGCGGGACGTATGAGCAGTTCTTC.